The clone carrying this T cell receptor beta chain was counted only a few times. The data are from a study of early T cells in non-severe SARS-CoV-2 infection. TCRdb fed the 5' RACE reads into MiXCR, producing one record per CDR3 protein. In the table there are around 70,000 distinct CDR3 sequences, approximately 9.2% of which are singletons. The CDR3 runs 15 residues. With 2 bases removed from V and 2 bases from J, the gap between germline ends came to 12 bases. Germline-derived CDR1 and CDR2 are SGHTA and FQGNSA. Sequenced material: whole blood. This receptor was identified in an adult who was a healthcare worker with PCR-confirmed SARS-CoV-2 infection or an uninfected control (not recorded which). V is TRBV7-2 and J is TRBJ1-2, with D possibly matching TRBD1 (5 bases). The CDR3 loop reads CASSLSGTDNYGYTF. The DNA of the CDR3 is TGTGCCAGCAGCTTATCCGGGACCGACAACTATGGCTACACCTTC.